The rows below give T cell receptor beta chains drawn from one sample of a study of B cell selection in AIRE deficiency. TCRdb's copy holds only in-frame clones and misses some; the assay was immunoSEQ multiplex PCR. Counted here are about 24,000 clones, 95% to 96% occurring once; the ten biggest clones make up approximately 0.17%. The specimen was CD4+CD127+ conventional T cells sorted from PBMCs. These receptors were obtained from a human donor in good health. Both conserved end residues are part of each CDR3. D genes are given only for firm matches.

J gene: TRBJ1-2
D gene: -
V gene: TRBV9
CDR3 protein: CASSVEGIYGYTF
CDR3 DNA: TGTGCCAGCAGCGTAGAGGGGATCTATGGCTACACCTTC

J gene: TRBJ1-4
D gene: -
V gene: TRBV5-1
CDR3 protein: CASSPVSGSVTNEKLFF
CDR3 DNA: TGCGCCAGCAGCCCCGTTTCGGGGTCCGTAACTAATGAAAAACTGTTTTTT

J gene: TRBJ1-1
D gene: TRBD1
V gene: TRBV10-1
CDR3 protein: CASRGQGAGEAFF
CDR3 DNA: TGCGCCAGCAGGGGACAGGGGGCCGGTGAAGCTTTCTTT

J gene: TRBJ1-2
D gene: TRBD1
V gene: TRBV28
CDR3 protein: CASSLWDRVGGYTF
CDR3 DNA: TGTGCCAGCAGTTTATGGGACAGGGTTGGTGGCTACACCTTC

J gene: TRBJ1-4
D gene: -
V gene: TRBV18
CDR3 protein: CASVLLGGEKLFF
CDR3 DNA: TGTGCCAGCGTATTACTAGGGGGTGAAAAACTGTTTTTT

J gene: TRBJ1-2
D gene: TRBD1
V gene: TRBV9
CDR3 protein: CASSVEPGQGRTGYTF
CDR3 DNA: TGTGCCAGCAGCGTTGAACCGGGACAGGGGCGAACTGGCTACACCTTC

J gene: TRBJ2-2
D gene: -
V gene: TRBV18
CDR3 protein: CASSPTGRTGELFF
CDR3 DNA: TGTGCCAGCTCACCGACAGGGAGGACCGGGGAGCTGTTTTTT

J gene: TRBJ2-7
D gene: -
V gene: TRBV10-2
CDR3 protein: CASSATGEGYF
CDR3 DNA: TGCGCCAGCAGTGCCACGGGCGAGGGGTACTTC

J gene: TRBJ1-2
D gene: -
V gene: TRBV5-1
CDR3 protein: CASSPGQIFYGYTF
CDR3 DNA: TGCGCCAGCAGCCCCGGACAAATTTTCTATGGCTACACCTTC

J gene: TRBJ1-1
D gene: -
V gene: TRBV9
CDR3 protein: CASTRGGLNTEAFF
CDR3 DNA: TGTGCCAGCACTCGGGGGGGTCTAAACACTGAAGCTTTCTTT

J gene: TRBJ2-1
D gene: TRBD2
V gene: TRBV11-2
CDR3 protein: CASSTLAGSYNEQFF
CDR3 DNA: TGTGCCAGCAGTACCCTAGCGGGCTCCTACAATGAGCAGTTCTTC